This T cell receptor beta chain was sequenced in a study of Graves' ophthalmopathy and Graves' hyperthyroidism. Whole-study results and caveats: It was with 70.59% sensitivity and almost 75% specificity that the model predicted ophthalmopathy progression.

Remarks on this clonotype: Antigen: not known.

RNA transcripts were the source from which TCR beta CDR3 regions were amplified. The library came from an HTBI-primed first-round RT-PCR and a second-round multiplex PCR. TCRdb re-analysed the multiplex PCR reads in MiXCR, keeping a single row per CDR3 protein. The table includes 230,000 or so distinct CDR3 sequences, about 47% detected once. The source is an adult man with Graves' ophthalmopathy. The source material was peripheral blood.

The CDR3 DNA reads TGTGCCAGCAGTTTCGGGGGCAGAACTAATGAAAAACTGTTTTTT. This codes for CASSFGGRTNEKLFF. This chain links TRBV12-3 or TRBV12-4 with TRBJ1-4; tentatively, D is TRBD1 (6 bases). V was trimmed by 3 bases and J by 1 base, leaving 9 bases between them. CDR3 size: 15 residues.